A single sample gave rise to the 20 T cell receptor beta chains below, sequenced in a study of blood T cell repertoires in COVID-19. Only in-frame clones appear in the TCRdb table, and some are missing; sequencing was by immunoSEQ multiplex PCR. Altogether about 14,000 clones are present, around 73% being singletons, with the ten largest covering 20% to 25%. The sequenced sample consisted of peripheral blood. The source is a boy between 2 and 10 years old with active or convalescent COVID-19.

V gene TRBV3-1 (or the pseudogene TRBV3-2) combines with J gene TRBJ1-2; D may be TRBD1 (5 bases). Germline V gene sequence: CDR1 LGHDT, CDR2 YNNKEL (reference sequence). The CDR3 has 16 amino acids. V was trimmed by 4 bases and J by 4 bases, leaving 19 bases between them. The CDR3 here is CASSPFLGRGAYGYTF. CDR3 nucleotide sequence: TGTGCCAGCAGCCCCTTTTTGGGGAGGGGTGCCTATGGCTACACCTTC.

V gene TRBV7-8 combines with J gene TRBJ2-1; 7 nucleotides align to TRBD2. CDR3 length: 17 amino acids. Looked up from germline, CDR1 is SGHVS and CDR2 is FQNEAQ. V shed 5 bases and J 0 bases; nucleotides not matched to a gene: 10. The CDR3 reads CASSLGLGPFSYNEQFF. Here the CDR3 DNA reads TGTGCCAGCAGCCTAGGACTAGGGCCCTTCTCCTACAATGAGCAGTTCTTC. The entire variable domain, with the rest obtained from reference TRBV7-8 and TRBJ2-1, is as follows: GAGVSQSPRYKVAKRGQDVALRCDPISGHVSLFWYQQALGQGPEFLTYFQNEAQLDKSGLPSDRFFAERPEGSVSTLKIQRTQQEDSAVYLCASSLGLGPFSYNEQFFGPGTRLTVL.

The table lists this clone with a few counts. The J gene is TRBJ1-1, the V gene TRBV7-8, with D perhaps TRBD1 (5 bases). V dropped 0 bases and J dropped 7 bases, with 9 bases sitting between them. CDR3 size: 13 residues. Per germline, CDR1 SGHVS and CDR2 FQNEAQ. CDR3 bases: TGTGCCAGCAGCTTAGCGGCCGGGGGTGAAGCTTTCTTT. Its translation is CASSLAAGGEAFF.

The chain carries TRBV5-6 and TRBJ2-2; 8 positions agree with TRBD2. The CDR3 sequence is 15 residues long. Per the germline V gene, CDR1 is SGHDT and CDR2 is YYEEEE. Trimming cost V 2 bases and J 5 bases; bases outside gene matches: 5. CDR3 coding DNA: TGTGCCAGCAGCTTTGGACTAGCCGAAACCGGGGAGCTGTTTTTT. Amino acids: CASSFGLAETGELFF.

The chain has TRBV7-6 and TRBJ1-6; TRBD1 aligns across 7 bases. The CDR3 is 18 residues long. The J segment lost 10 bases and the V segment lost 5 bases, leaving 20 bases of the junction unmatched. Germline values: CDR1 SGHVS, CDR2 FNYEAQ. The CDR3 DNA reads TGTGCCAGCAGCCCCCTGCCTACATTCGACAGGGTTAACTCACCCCTCCACTTT. It codes for CASSPLPTFDRVNSPLHF. Full variable domain (outside the CDR3, taken from reference TRBV7-6 and TRBJ1-6): GAGVSQSPRYKVTKRGQDVALRCDPISGHVSLYWYRQALGQGPEFLTYFNYEAQQDKSGLPNDRFSAERPEGSISTLTIQRTEQRDSAMYRCASSPLPTFDRVNSPLHFGNGTRLTVT.

This clone was observed once. V and J are TRBV10-2 and TRBJ2-1, with D unclear. This CDR3 contains 16 residues. Trimming took 6 bases from V and 6 from J, leaving 21 bases between them. CDR1 and CDR2 (germline): WSHSY, SAAADI. CDR3 in amino acids: CASSDSSWQNCNEQFF. In DNA form, the CDR3 reads TGCGCCAGCAGCGACTCCTCTTGGCAAAATTGCAATGAGCAGTTCTTC.

CDR3 in DNA: TGTGCCAGTAGTATAGTCCAGGGAGGCCAAGAGACCCAGTACTTC. Translating it yields CASSIVQGGQETQYF. This chain uses TRBV19 with TRBJ2-5; tentatively, D is TRBD2 (6 bases). The germline V gene has CDR1 LNHDA and CDR2 SQIVND (reference sequence). Trimming took off 1 base at V and 1 base at J, with 10 bases between the two ends. This CDR3 region has 15 residues.

The V gene is TRBV9, the J gene TRBJ2-5; TRBD1 is a possible D gene (6 bases). V was shortened by 0 bases and J by 5 bases, with 11 bases between the two germline ends. CDR3 length: 14 residues. Germline CDR1 and CDR2: SGDLS and YYNGEE. The DNA of the CDR3 is TGTGCCAGCAGCGTAGACAGGGTCGAGGAGACCCAGTACTTC. Protein sequence: CASSVDRVEETQYF. Complete variable domain (other parts from reference TRBV9 and TRBJ2-5): DSGVTQTPKHLITATGQRVTLRCSPRSGDLSVYWYQQSLDQGLQFLIQYYNGEERAKGNILERFSAQQFPDLHSELNLSSLELGDSALYFCASSVDRVEETQYFGPGTRLLVL.

The chain employs TRBV7-9 and TRBJ1-3, with 7 bases matching TRBD1. Per germline, CDR1 SEHNR and CDR2 FQNEAQ (reference sequence). The CDR3 is 14 residues long. V lost 5 bases to trimming and J lost 4 bases; unmatched junction nucleotides: 5. The CDR3 loop is CASSLQGQGNTIYF. In DNA, the CDR3 is TGTGCCAGCAGCCTCCAGGGACAGGGAAACACCATATATTTT.

This chain links TRBV27 with TRBJ2-3, with TRBD2 matching over 12 bases. The CDR3 consists of 19 residues. Germline CDR1 is MNHEY and CDR2 is SMNVEV (reference sequence). The junction had 15 bases not matched to a gene; V was cut back by 6 bases and J by 2 bases. The CDR3 coding sequence is TGTGCCAGCAGCAATGGGATAGCTAGCGGGGGGGCGATCACAGATACGCAGTATTTT. This encodes CASSNGIASGGAITDTQYF.

The table lists this clone with a count of one. Other DNA sequences in the same sample also yield this CDR3. This sequence joins TRBV18 and TRBJ1-2, with 7 bases matching TRBD1. Germline CDR1 KGHSH, CDR2 LQKENI. J gave up 3 bases and V 3 bases, and 1 base lay outside the gene matches. This CDR3 has 13 amino acids. CDR3 nucleotides: TGTGCCAGCTCACCCGGACAGGACTATGGCTACACCTTC. Translated, it gives CASSPGQDYGYTF.

This clone was recorded a few times. The chain carries TRBV10-3 and TRBJ2-3, with 8 bases fitting TRBD2. After removal of 10 bases from V and 0 bases from J, the junction contained 6 bases not matched to a gene. CDR1 is ENHRY and CDR2 is SYGVKD in the germline V gene. The CDR3 consists of 14 residues. DNA of the CDR3: TGTGCCACAATCCGGGGGGGTAGCACAGATACGCAGTATTTT. Protein sequence: CATIRGGSTDTQYF.

The V call is TRBV28, the J call TRBJ2-1, with D maybe TRBD2 (6 bases). With 3 bases removed from V and 9 bases from J, the gap between germline ends came to 12 bases. Germline CDR1 and CDR2: MDHEN and SYDVKM. The length of the CDR3 is 13 residues. CDR3 nucleotides: TGTGCCAGCAGTTTTGGGGCAGCGGGTGAGCAGTTCTTC. It translates to CASSFGAAGEQFF. Full variable domain (missing parts from reference TRBV28 and TRBJ2-1): DVKVTQSSRYLVKRTGEKVFLECVQDMDHENMFWYRQDPGLGLRLIYFSYDVKMKEKGDIPEGYSVSREKKERFSLILESASTNQTSMYLCASSFGAAGEQFFGPGTRLTVL.

V usage is TRBV18 and J usage is TRBJ2-5; D not certain. From germline, CDR1 is KGHSH and CDR2 LQKENI. The germline V and J ends were trimmed by 1 base and 7 bases, with 13 bases remaining between them. The CDR3 runs to 14 residues. CDR3 bases: TGTGCCAGCTCACCACTTCTACGGTCGGGGACCCAGTACTTC. Its protein product is CASSPLLRSGTQYF.

The rearrangement links TRBV7-9 to TRBJ1-6, with a tentative D call TRBD1 (6 bases). The CDR3 runs 14 residues. Germline lookup yields CDR1 SEHNR and CDR2 FQNEAQ (reference sequence). V was clipped by 3 bases and J by 9 bases, with 12 bases between them. The CDR3 DNA reads as TGTGCCAGCAGCTTGGGGGGGACAAGTTCACCCCTCCACTTT. It codes for CASSLGGTSSPLHF. Full variable domain (missing parts from reference TRBV7-9 and TRBJ1-6): DTGVSQNPRHKITKRGQNVTFRCDPISEHNRLYWYRQTLGQGPEFLTYFQNEAQLEKSRLLSDRFSAERPKGSFSTLEIQRTEQGDSAMYLCASSLGGTSSPLHFGNGTRLTVT.

The V call is TRBV27, the J call TRBJ1-1; TRBD1 is a possible D gene (5 bases). V lost 1 base, J lost 0 bases, and 9 bases lay in between. CDR1 is MNHEY, CDR2 SMNVEV, per germline (reference sequence). The CDR3 is 15 amino acids. The CDR3 nucleotides are TGTGCCAGCAGTTTATTACCGGGGGTGAACACTGAAGCTTTCTTT. Amino acids: CASSLLPGVNTEAFF.

This sequence joins TRBV11-2 and TRBJ2-3; D may be TRBD2 (5 bases). There are 14 residues in the CDR3. Germline V gives CDR1 SGHAT, CDR2 FQNNGV. Deletions cut 5 bases from V and 5 bases from J, with 14 bases between. CDR3 sequence: CASSRGGGGDTQYF. In DNA, the CDR3 is TGTGCCAGCAGCAGAGGAGGTGGAGGAGATACGCAGTATTTT.

V usage is TRBV28 and J usage is TRBJ2-5; D uncertain. The CDR3 loop spans 16 amino acids. The germline gives CDR1 MDHEN, CDR2 SYDVKM. V was pared by 8 bases and J by 0 bases, with 19 bases between. CDR3 in DNA: TGTGCCAGCGTTTCCTTTCTCGGTTCGTACCAAGAGACCCAGTACTTC. Translated: CASVSFLGSYQETQYF.

The chain couples TRBV29-1 to TRBJ1-1; the D is unclear. V lost 6 bases, J lost 7 bases, and 18 bases lay in between. This CDR3 contains 13 residues. Germline CDR1 SQVTM, CDR2 ANQGSEA. CDR3 DNA: TGCAGCGTCGTTGACAAATTGGGCAGTGAAGCTTTCTTT. Translation: CSVVDKLGSEAFF. The whole variable domain, filled in from reference TRBV29-1 and TRBJ1-1, reads SAVISQKPSRDICQRGTSLTIQCQVDSQVTMMFWYRQQPGQSLTLIATANQGSEATYESGFVIDKFPISRPNLTFSTLTVSNMSPEDSSIYLCSVVDKLGSEAFFGQGTRLTVV.

The chain joins TRBV19 to TRBJ2-5; D is ambiguous. This CDR3 contains 15 residues. Per the germline V gene, CDR1 is LNHDA and CDR2 is SQIVND (reference sequence). The ends were cut back, 0 bases at V and 2 bases at J, with 10 bases in the middle. The CDR3 DNA reads TGTGCCAGTAGTATAGATCTATTACTACAAGAGACCCAGTACTTC. Its translation: CASSIDLLLQETQYF.